The 24 T cell receptor beta chains listed next were all sequenced from one sample in a study of blood T cell repertoires in COVID-19. Using immunoSEQ multiplex PCR, the repertoire was profiled, and TCRdb retains in-frame clones only, with some absent. Among about 180,000 clones listed, approximately 83% were seen once. The sample was peripheral blood. These receptors all stem from an older woman with acute or convalescent COVID-19.

V and J are TRBV9 and TRBJ1-5, with 8 positions matching TRBD1. Per the germline V gene, CDR1 is SGDLS and CDR2 is YYNGEE. The CDR3 sequence is 13 residues long. V trimming: 4 bases; J trimming: 4 bases; junction bases outside the gene matches: 1. CDR3 bases: TGTGCCAGCAGCAGGGACAGGAATCAGCCCCAGCATTTT. Its translation: CASSRDRNQPQHF.

Only one count was recorded for this clone. The gene calls are TRBV6-5 and TRBJ1-1; TRBD1 agrees at 7 bases. The CDR3 loop spans 13 amino acids. V lost 11 bases and J lost 1; bases outside the gene matches: 7. Germline CDR1 and CDR2: MNHEY and SVGAGI. The CDR3 region is CAVNRGGNTEAFF. CDR3 DNA: TGTGCCGTCAACAGGGGTGGGAACACTGAAGCTTTCTTT.

This chain connects TRBV5-5 to TRBJ2-3; TRBD1 aligns across 8 bases. Germline V gives CDR1 SGHKS, CDR2 YYEKEE (reference sequence). The length of the CDR3 is 14 residues. V trimming: 2 bases; J trimming: 6 bases; junction bases outside the gene matches: 5. For the CDR3, the DNA is TGTGCCAGCAGCTTCGACAGGGGAGTCGATACGCAGTATTTT. Encoded protein: CASSFDRGVDTQYF.

The chain employs TRBV11-1 and TRBJ2-7, with D possibly being TRBD1 (5 bases). V was shortened by 6 bases and J by 0 bases, with 9 bases between the two germline ends. The CDR3 runs 13 residues. Germline V lookup: CDR1 SGHAT, CDR2 FQDESV (reference sequence). CDR3 DNA: TGTGCCAGCAGAGACAGACGCTCCTACGAGCAGTACTTC. Translated: CASRDRRSYEQYF.

This rearrangement joins TRBV5-1 to TRBJ1-1; no clear D gene. V dropped 6 bases and J dropped 1 base, with 13 bases sitting between them. The CDR3 length is 14 residues. The germline gives CDR1 SGHRS, CDR2 YFSETQ. The CDR3: CASKRGSSNTEAFF. The CDR3 DNA is TGCGCCAGCAAGAGAGGGTCTTCGAACACTGAAGCTTTCTTT.

This chain links TRBV7-2 with TRBJ2-7; perhaps TRBD2 as D (6 bases). Trimming took off 7 bases at V and 6 bases at J, with 25 bases between the two ends. The CDR3 length is 16 residues. Germline V gene sequence: CDR1 SGHTA, CDR2 FQGNSA. CDR3 DNA sequence: TGTGCCAGCACCCCCAATCTGAGAAGGGGAGGCGGCGAGCAGTACTTC. Translating it yields CASTPNLRRGGGEQYF.

V usage is TRBV6-5 and J usage is TRBJ1-2; 7 bases map to TRBD1. The CDR3 covers 13 residues. The V gene end was trimmed by 5 bases and the J gene end by 8 bases; junction bases not matched to a gene: 8. CDR1 and CDR2 from the germline V gene are MNHEY and SVGAGI. The CDR3, as DNA: TGTGCCAGCAGTACCTGGACAGGAGGAGGCTACACCTTC. Its protein is CASSTWTGGGYTF.

The chain uses TRBV5-1 and TRBJ2-1; TRBD2 might be the D (6 bases). V gave up 0 bases and J gave up 2 bases, with 9 bases separating them. The CDR3 has 15 residues. Germline assignment: CDR1 SGHRS and CDR2 YFSETQ. In DNA, the CDR3 is TGCGCCAGCAGCTTGGGTTGGGGGGCCTACAATGAGCAGTTCTTC. Amino acid sequence: CASSLGWGAYNEQFF.

The chain recombines TRBV5-4 with TRBJ1-3; the match to TRBD1 covers 8 bases. Germline values: CDR1 SGHNT, CDR2 YYREEE (reference sequence). This CDR3 comprises 16 residues. Trimming at V came to 4 bases and at J to 0 bases, leaving 6 bases not matched to a gene. DNA for the CDR3: TGTGCCAGCAGCGCCGGACAGGGAGGCTCTGGAAACACCATATATTTT. Amino acid sequence: CASSAGQGGSGNTIYF.

This clone was counted between two and nine times. The rearrangement links TRBV5-1 to TRBJ2-7; 10 bases are a match to TRBD1. Germline loops: CDR1 SGHRS, CDR2 YFSETQ. With V trimmed by 4 bases and J by 2 bases, 9 bases remained unmatched. The CDR3 has 16 amino acids. The CDR3 protein is CASSALGGTGAYEQYF. The CDR3 DNA sequence: TGCGCCAGCAGCGCACTAGGCGGGACAGGGGCCTACGAGCAGTACTTC.

This rearrangement joins TRBV5-4 to TRBJ2-7, with TRBD1 matching 7 bases. CDR1 SGHNT and CDR2 YYREEE come from the germline V gene (reference sequence). Trimming took 3 bases from V and 0 from J; bases not matched to a gene: 6. The CDR3 loop spans 15 amino acids. CDR3 protein: CASSSRDRSSYEQYF. The CDR3, as DNA: TGTGCCAGCAGCTCCCGGGACAGAAGCTCCTACGAGCAGTACTTC.

The gene calls are TRBV11-2 and TRBJ2-3; tentative D call: TRBD2 (5 bases). V was shortened by 5 bases and J by 7 bases, with 10 bases between the two germline ends. The germline CDR1 and CDR2 sequences are SGHAT and FQNNGV. The CDR3 is 12 residues long. CDR3 bases: TGTGCCAGCAGCCAGGACGGGAATACGCAGTATTTT. It is translated as CASSQDGNTQYF.

In nucleotides, the CDR3 is TGTGCCAGCACCAAGACAGGGTATAATTCACCCCTCCACTTT. Protein product: CASTKTGYNSPLHF. V gene TRBV28 combines with J gene TRBJ1-6; 7 bases line up with TRBD1. The V gene end was trimmed by 7 bases and the J gene end by 4 bases; junction bases not matched to a gene: 4. The CDR3 is made up of 14 amino acids. Germline-derived CDR1 and CDR2 are MDHEN and SYDVKM.

The chain combines TRBV5-4 with TRBJ2-5; TRBD2 agrees at 7 bases. The CDR3 is 18 amino acids. The ends lost 0 bases at V and 5 bases at J; junction bases unmatched: 16. Germline V gene lookup returns CDR1 SGHNT and CDR2 YYREEE (reference sequence). This CDR3 reads CASSLGGGLAGSRETQYF. The CDR3 DNA follows: TGTGCCAGCAGCTTGGGCGGGGGTTTAGCGGGCTCGAGGGAGACCCAGTACTTC.

This clone was counted a few times. The V gene is TRBV14, the J gene TRBJ1-6; no firm D call. The CDR3 extends over 16 amino acids. Trimming left V 0 bases short and J 7 bases short, with 13 bases between. Per germline, CDR1 SGHDN and CDR2 FVKESK. In DNA, the CDR3 is TGTGCCAGCAGCCAAGAACGGGGTTTTTCGAATTCACCCCTCCACTTT. Its protein is CASSQERGFSNSPLHF.

This clone was seen only once. The V gene is TRBV6-4, the J gene TRBJ2-1, with 8 positions matching TRBD2. V shed 9 bases and J 5 bases; nucleotides not matched to a gene: 9. CDR1 and CDR2 (germline): MRHNA, SNTAGT. The CDR3 is 14 amino acids. The DNA for the CDR3 is TGTGCCAGGAGGCTAGCGGGCTTCCACAATGAGCAGTTCTTC. Translating gives CARRLAGFHNEQFF.

The chain employs TRBV5-1 and TRBJ2-5; maybe TRBD1 (5 bases). The CDR3 extends over 14 amino acids. V dropped 2 bases and J dropped 5 bases, with 13 bases sitting between them. In germline, CDR1 is SGHRS, CDR2 YFSETQ. Here the CDR3 DNA reads TGCGCCAGCAGCTTCGCAGGGCAGCAGGAGACCCAGTACTTC. It yields the protein CASSFAGQQETQYF.

The V call is TRBV6-6, the J call TRBJ2-4; D unresolved. Germline CDR1 reads MNHNY; CDR2 reads SVGAGI (reference sequence). There are 15 residues in the CDR3. The germline V and J ends were trimmed by 7 bases and 0 bases, with 13 bases remaining between them. The CDR3 DNA follows: TGTGCCAGCACCGACACCACGCTAGCCAAAAACATTCAGTACTTC. Protein product: CASTDTTLAKNIQYF.

The table lists this clone with a count of one. The V call is TRBV16, the J call TRBJ1-2; D gene uncertain. V lost 5 bases and J lost 8, with 15 bases in between. Germline V gene lookup returns CDR1 KGHSY and CDR2 FQNENV. The CDR3 is 13 amino acids. Here the CDR3 reads CASSNGLQWGYTF. Here the CDR3 DNA reads TGTGCCAGCAGCAATGGACTCCAGTGGGGCTACACCTTC. Together with reference TRBV16 and TRBJ1-2, the CDR3 gives the full variable domain: GEEVAQTPKHLVRGEGQKAKLYCAPIKGHSYVFWYQQVLKNEFKFLISFQNENVFDETGMPKERFSAKCLPNSPCSLEIQATKLEDSAVYFCASSNGLQWGYTFGSGTRLTVV.

J is TRBJ2-7 and V is TRBV5-4, with TRBD2 identical over 12 bases. V gave up 4 bases and J gave up 2 bases; unmatched junction bases: 7. Per germline, CDR1 SGHNT and CDR2 YYREEE (reference sequence). The CDR3 runs to 16 residues. In DNA form, the CDR3 reads TGTGCCAGCAGCAAAGCTAGCGGGGGGGCAACCTACGAGCAGTACTTC. Its translation: CASSKASGGATYEQYF.

V is TRBV19 and J is TRBJ2-7; TRBD2 matches 7 bases. The CDR3 extends over 13 amino acids. CDR1 is LNHDA and CDR2 is SQIVND in the germline V gene (reference sequence). V shed 2 bases, J shed 6 bases, and the junction held 4 bases outside the gene matches. CDR3 residues: CASSIPGGGEQYF. DNA of the CDR3: TGTGCCAGTAGTATACCGGGGGGAGGCGAGCAGTACTTC.

This chain links TRBV4-1 with TRBJ1-2, with 7 bases that match TRBD1. There are 14 residues in the CDR3. Germline V gives CDR1 MGHRA, CDR2 YSYEKL. Germline trimming cut 5 bases from V and 3 bases from J; bases unmatched to any gene: 6. CDR3 loop: CASSVDRNYYGYTF. For the CDR3, the DNA is TGCGCCAGCAGCGTGGACAGGAACTACTATGGCTACACCTTC.

The chain recombines TRBV19 with TRBJ1-5, with TRBD1 as a possible D gene (6 bases). Germline V gene data show CDR1 as LNHDA and CDR2 as SQIVND (reference sequence). The CDR3 spans 13 residues. The V end was cut by 8 bases, the J end by 3 bases, with 11 bases between. The CDR3, as DNA: TGTGCCAGTTCGGGGACACACAATCAGCCCCAGCATTTT. Encoded protein: CASSGTHNQPQHF.

This chain links TRBV18 with TRBJ1-1; D might be TRBD1 (5 bases). The CDR3 contains 15 residues. Germline V lookup: CDR1 KGHSH, CDR2 LQKENI. V was clipped by 1 base and J by 2 bases, with 11 bases between them. The CDR3 region is CASSPLPTANTEAFF. The CDR3 region has the DNA TGTGCCAGCTCACCACTCCCGACAGCAAACACTGAAGCTTTCTTT.